This T cell receptor (beta chain) was sequenced in a study of T cells in Graves' hyperthyroidism and ophthalmopathy. RNA transcripts served as the template for amplifying TCR beta CDR3 regions. A first-round RT-PCR of the TCR CDR3 used the HTBI primer set. TCRdb used MiXCR to reprocess the multiplex PCR reads, holding one entry per CDR3 protein. Found here are fewer than 600,000 distinct CDR3 sequences, about 14% of them singletons; the top ten hold around 13%. J gave up 7 bases and V 4 bases, and 7 bases lay outside the gene matches. The germline V gene encodes CDR1 KGHDR and CDR2 SFDVKD. The CDR3 covers 15 residues. There are a few counts of this clonotype.

This chain connects TRBV24-1 to TRBJ2-1; 9 nucleotides align to TRBD2. Sample: blood. The source of this sequence is a woman aged 40 to 50 with Graves' hyperthyroidism. CDR3 sequence: CATSDLAGAINEQFF. The DNA of the CDR3 is TGTGCCACCAGTGACTTAGCGGGAGCGATAAATGAGCAGTTCTTC.